This TCR beta chain was recovered during a study of T cell responses to AZD1222 COVID-19 vaccine. With regard to this clone: Its matching antigen is unknown.

Overall study findings and caveats: Clonal diversity was possibly underestimated; the donors were predominantly white British and more often female.

Here immunoSEQ multiplex PCR was the method, and the copy in TCRdb shows in-frame clones only, minus some. The data show some 150,000 clones, 75% to 90% seen once. In germline, CDR1 is KGHSH, CDR2 LQKENI. This CDR3 comprises 17 residues. Trimming cost V 4 bases and J 6 bases; bases outside gene matches: 12. This material consisted of peripheral blood, taken after recovery from COVID-19. The chain uses TRBV18 and TRBJ1-2; 12 bases are shared with TRBD1. The TCR comes from an adult who had recovered from COVID-19. In nucleotides, the CDR3 is TGTGCCAGCTCACGCAGCCGGGGACAGGGGGCTTCTGATGGCTACACCTTC. Protein product: CASSRSRGQGASDGYTF.